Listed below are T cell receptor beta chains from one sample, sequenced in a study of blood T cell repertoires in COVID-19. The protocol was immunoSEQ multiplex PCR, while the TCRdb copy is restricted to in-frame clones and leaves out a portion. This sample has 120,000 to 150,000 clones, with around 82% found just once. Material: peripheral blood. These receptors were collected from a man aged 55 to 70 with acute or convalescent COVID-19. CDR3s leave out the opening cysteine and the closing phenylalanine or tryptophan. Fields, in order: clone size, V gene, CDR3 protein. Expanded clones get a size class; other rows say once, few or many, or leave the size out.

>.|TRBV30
AWNPGANVLT
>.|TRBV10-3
AISESAGSTDTQY
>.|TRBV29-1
SVDRDTQY
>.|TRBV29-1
SVRTSGPFTDTQY
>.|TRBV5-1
ASSLVLAGGHEQF
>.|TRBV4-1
ASSQPATSGIHTQY
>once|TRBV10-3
AISSLAGEPGELF
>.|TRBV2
ASSDLGEQGFNQPQH
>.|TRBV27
ASSSSVGGEGTEAF
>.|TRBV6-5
ASLDREFATQY
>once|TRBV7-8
ASRLAGSRTGELF
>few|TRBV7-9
ASSDDRGEQY
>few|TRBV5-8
ASSSLSSSDTQY
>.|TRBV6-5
ASTSGGNGSPLH
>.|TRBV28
ASSSGTTAVAQH
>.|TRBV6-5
ASNPGGDFRAEQY
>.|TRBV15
ATSRGGHSLHGYT
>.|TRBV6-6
ASSYSVGLEKLF
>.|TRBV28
ASRGHSGMSRDTQY
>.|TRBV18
ASSPIQGGETQY
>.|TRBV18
ASSPPQGGTYNEQF
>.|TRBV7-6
ASSPSGLETDTQY
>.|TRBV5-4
ASSPELLSSDTQY
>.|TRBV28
ASSRRDRVDYGYT
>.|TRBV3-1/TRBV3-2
ASSPSPGTSGGTQY
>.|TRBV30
AWSIRTGKPLYEQY
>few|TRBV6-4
ASSDTNIGTGELF